Below are 21 T cell receptor beta chains sequenced from a single sample in a study of siplizumab effects on memory and regulatory T cells. Profiling relied on immunoSEQ multiplex PCR, and the TCRdb table lists in-frame clones only, not all of them. The sample includes about 100,000 clones, about nine tenths of them seen just once. The sample taken for sequencing was non-Treg CD4+ T cells sorted from blood. The source of these receptors is a human donor in good health.

This rearrangement joins TRBV4-2 to TRBJ1-2, with D possibly being TRBD1 (5 bases). The CDR3 is made up of 15 amino acids. CDR1 and CDR2 (germline): LGHNA, YNFKEQ. V was clipped by 0 bases and J by 4 bases, with 12 bases between them. The CDR3 protein is CASSQDRGTIYGYTF. The DNA of the CDR3 is TGTGCCAGCAGCCAAGATCGGGGGACCATCTATGGCTACACCTTC.

The CDR3 is CASSLGGGNTGELFF. The CDR3 nucleotides read TGCGCCAGCAGCTTGGGCGGGGGTAACACCGGGGAGCTGTTTTTT. J is TRBJ2-2 and V is TRBV5-1; 7 nucleotides line up with TRBD2. Germline trimming cut 0 bases from V and 2 bases from J; bases unmatched to any gene: 1. Germline V gene sequence: CDR1 SGHRS, CDR2 YFSETQ. The CDR3 sequence is 15 residues long.

This chain connects TRBV18 to TRBJ2-1; 9 positions match TRBD2. Germline V gene sequence: CDR1 KGHSH, CDR2 LQKENI. This CDR3 region has 16 residues. V shed 3 bases and J 8 bases; nucleotides not matched to a gene: 11. The CDR3 region has the DNA TGTGCCAGCTCACCCGGGGCTAGCGGGAATATCGATGAGCAGTTCTTC. The encoded protein is CASSPGASGNIDEQFF.

This sequence joins TRBV11-3 and TRBJ1-4; D is possibly TRBD1 (6 bases). CDR1 and CDR2 from the germline V gene are SGHNT and YENEEA. V dropped 3 bases and J dropped 6 bases, with 14 bases sitting between them. The CDR3 sequence is 15 residues long. CDR3 bases: TGTGCCAGCAGCTTTGGAGCACAGGGTGATGAAAAACTGTTTTTT. Encoded protein: CASSFGAQGDEKLFF.

The gene calls are TRBV19 and TRBJ2-7; 8 positions agree with TRBD2. Germline CDR1 is LNHDA and CDR2 is SQIVND (reference sequence). V lost 0 bases and J lost 3; bases outside the gene matches: 4. The CDR3 runs to 15 residues. The CDR3 is CASSIDAGGVYEQYF. CDR3 sequence (DNA): TGTGCCAGTAGTATAGATGCGGGGGGTGTCTACGAGCAGTACTTC.

This clone showed up just a few times. The CDR3 sequence: CAWSVLSEAFF. CDR3 DNA: TGTGCCTGGAGTGTACTCTCTGAAGCTTTCTTT. This chain uses TRBV30 with TRBJ1-1; no reliable D call. V lost 0 bases and J 6 bases, leaving 5 bases between the germline ends. Germline CDR1 and CDR2: GTSNPN and SVGIG (reference sequence). This CDR3 spans 11 amino acids.

The chain employs TRBV19 and TRBJ2-7; tentatively, D is TRBD2 (5 bases). Deletions cut 5 bases from V and 1 base from J, with 18 bases between. Germline V gives CDR1 LNHDA, CDR2 SQIVND (reference sequence). This CDR3 comprises 16 residues. CDR3 protein: CASSPAPRATSYEQYF. The CDR3 coding sequence is TGTGCCAGTAGTCCCGCCCCGAGGGCCACGTCCTACGAGCAGTACTTC.

The chain combines TRBV19 with TRBJ1-4; no definite D call. CDR3 length: 12 amino acids. V was cut by 7 bases and J by 7 bases, with 10 bases left in between. Germline CDR1 and CDR2: LNHDA and SQIVND (reference sequence). The chain's CDR3 is CASTLPGEKLFF. The CDR3 bases are TGTGCCAGTACCCTCCCGGGTGAAAAACTGTTTTTT. The whole variable domain, filled in from reference TRBV19 and TRBJ1-4, reads DGGITQSPKYLFRKEGQNVTLSCEQNLNHDAMYWYRQDPGQGLRLIYYSQIVNDFQKGDIAEGYSVSREKKESFPLTVTSAQKNPTAFYLCASTLPGEKLFFGSGTQLSVL.

The rearrangement joins TRBV5-1 to TRBJ2-1, with unresolved D. The germline gives CDR1 SGHRS, CDR2 YFSETQ. V was shortened by 0 bases and J by 4 bases, with 11 bases between the two germline ends. The CDR3 runs to 15 residues. CDR3 protein: CASSLVGVGYNEQFF. CDR3 in DNA: TGCGCCAGCAGCTTGGTCGGCGTTGGGTACAATGAGCAGTTCTTC.

The chain is built from TRBV5-6 and TRBJ2-7, with D possibly TRBD1 on 5 matching bases. Germline assignment: CDR1 SGHDT and CDR2 YYEEEE. This CDR3 is built from 13 residues. Trimming shortened V by 2 bases and J by 4 bases, and 10 bases separated the two germline ends. CDR3 region: CASSFPDSYEQYF. DNA of the CDR3: TGTGCCAGCAGCTTCCCCGACAGTTACGAGCAGTACTTC.

This rearrangement joins TRBV28 to TRBJ1-5; D might be TRBD1 (5 bases). The CDR3 is made up of 13 amino acids. The ends were cut back, 4 bases at V and 3 bases at J, with 7 bases in the middle. Germline CDR1 MDHEN, CDR2 SYDVKM. CDR3 loop: CASSSGFNQPQHF. In nucleotides, the CDR3 is TGTGCCAGCAGTTCAGGGTTCAATCAGCCCCAGCATTTT.

The rearrangement links TRBV5-4 to TRBJ2-3, with D maybe TRBD2 (6 bases). V was trimmed by 4 bases and J by 9 bases, leaving 15 bases between them. CDR3 length: 13 residues. Germline CDR1 reads SGHNT; CDR2 reads YYREEE (reference sequence). This CDR3 is CASSPVGRDTQYF. For the CDR3, the DNA is TGTGCCAGCAGCCCGGTCGGGAGAGACACGCAGTATTTT. The entire variable domain, with the rest obtained from reference TRBV5-4 and TRBJ2-3, is as follows: ETGVTQSPTHLIKTRGQQVTLRCSSQSGHNTVSWYQQALGQGPQFIFQYYREEENGRGNFPPRFSGLQFPNYSSELNVNALELDDSALYLCASSPVGRDTQYFGPGTRLTVL.

The chain uses TRBV5-1 and TRBJ2-3, with 9 bases identical to TRBD2. CDR1 and CDR2 from the germline V gene are SGHRS and YFSETQ. V gave up 2 bases and J gave up 3 bases; unmatched junction bases: 7. The CDR3 consists of 16 residues. The CDR3 DNA is TGCGCCAGCAGCTTTGGTGCGGGAGGGGTAACAGATACGCAGTATTTT. It encodes CASSFGAGGVTDTQYF.

The chain links TRBV4-3 to TRBJ1-1; D is uncertain. The CDR3 has 14 amino acids. The V end was cut by 3 bases, the J end by 1 base, with 9 bases between. Germline V gene data show CDR1 as LGHNA and CDR2 as YSLEER. The CDR3 nucleotides are TGCGCCAGCAGCCACCGGGGTTCGAACACTGAAGCTTTCTTT. It is translated as CASSHRGSNTEAFF.

CDR3 residues: CASSEGLQRVTGELFF. The CDR3 DNA sequence: TGTGCCAGCAGTGAAGGGCTCCAGCGGGTCACCGGGGAGCTGTTTTTT. This chain uses TRBV25-1 with TRBJ2-2, with D possibly matching TRBD2 (6 bases). The V end was cut by 2 bases, the J end by 4 bases, with 14 bases between. The CDR3 consists of 16 residues. Per germline, CDR1 MGHDK and CDR2 SYGVNS.

The rearrangement uses TRBV4-2 and TRBJ2-1, with 8 bases lining up with TRBD2. From germline, CDR1 is LGHNA and CDR2 YNFKEQ. The length of the CDR3 is 16 residues. V dropped 5 bases and J dropped 4; count of bases not matched to a gene: 10. The CDR3: CASSRGGERGYNEQFF. The CDR3, as DNA: TGTGCCAGCAGCAGGGGCGGGGAGCGGGGGTACAATGAGCAGTTCTTC.

The J gene is TRBJ2-2, the V gene TRBV7-2; no firm D call. This CDR3 comprises 17 residues. The V and J ends lost 6 bases and 5 bases respectively, with 22 bases between them. Germline assignment: CDR1 SGHTA and CDR2 FQGNSA. DNA of the CDR3: TGTGCCAGCAGTTTTCCAAAGACCGGTTCCCAAACCGGGGAGCTGTTTTTT. Its protein product is CASSFPKTGSQTGELFF.

The chain has TRBV6-6 and TRBJ2-7; maybe TRBD1 (5 bases). Germline V lookup: CDR1 MNHNY, CDR2 SVGAGI (reference sequence). V lost 1 base and J 0 bases, leaving 10 bases between the germline ends. This CDR3 comprises 15 residues. CDR3 sequence reads: CASSYFSRDSYEQYF. As DNA, the CDR3 is TGTGCCAGCAGTTACTTTTCCAGGGACTCCTACGAGCAGTACTTC.

The chain joins TRBV19 to TRBJ1-3, with 7 nucleotides matching TRBD1. This CDR3 has 15 residues. Trimming took 4 bases from V and 1 from J; bases not matched to a gene: 4. The V gene's germline CDR1 is LNHDA and CDR2 SQIVND (reference sequence). The CDR3: CASSTTGSSGNTIYF. CDR3 coding DNA: TGTGCCAGTAGTACGACAGGGAGTTCTGGAAACACCATATATTTT.

This chain joins TRBV28 and TRBJ2-7; D not resolved. V lost 3 bases and J 5 bases, leaving 14 bases between the germline ends. CDR1 and CDR2 from the germline V gene are MDHEN and SYDVKM. This CDR3 is built from 14 residues. CDR3 bases: TGTGCCAGCAGTTTGCAGTGGGCTCGAAACGAGCAGTACTTC. Translating it yields CASSLQWARNEQYF.

The rearrangement links TRBV10-3 to TRBJ2-5; possible D gene TRBD1, 6 bases. V was cut by 6 bases and J by 1 base, with 12 bases left in between. CDR3 length: 14 residues. CDR1 and CDR2 from the germline V gene are ENHRY and SYGVKD. CDR3 protein: CAIRRQGSQETQYF. The CDR3 DNA reads as TGTGCCATCAGACGTCAGGGGTCCCAAGAGACCCAGTACTTC.